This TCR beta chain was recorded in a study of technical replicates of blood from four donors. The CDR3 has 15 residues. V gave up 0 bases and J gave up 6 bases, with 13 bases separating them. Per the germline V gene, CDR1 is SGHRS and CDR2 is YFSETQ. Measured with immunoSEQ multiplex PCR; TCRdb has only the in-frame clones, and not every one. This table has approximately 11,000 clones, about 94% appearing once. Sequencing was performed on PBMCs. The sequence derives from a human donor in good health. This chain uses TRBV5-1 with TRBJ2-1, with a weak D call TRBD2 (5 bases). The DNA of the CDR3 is TGCGCCAGCAGCTTGGCGGCCGGGGTAGTCAATGAGCAGTTCTTC. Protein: CASSLAAGVVNEQFF.